This is a list of T cell receptor beta chains from one sample in a study of blood T cell repertoires in COVID-19. Profiled with immunoSEQ multiplex PCR; TCRdb holds only in-frame clones, not every one. Among 100,000 to 150,000 clones listed, around 87% were seen once. The material sequenced was peripheral blood. All receptors derive from a man in his 70s with active or convalescent COVID-19. Each CDR3 is given with its conserved first and last residue. Each record gives: D gene, clone size, J gene, V gene, CDR3 protein, CDR3 DNA. The D gene is left open where the match is weak. Size tells how often a clone was seen (once, few, many) or the class of an expanded clone, and some rows leave it out.

TRBD2 | . | TRBJ2-5 | TRBV3-1/TRBV3-2 | CASSQGGGQETQYF | TGTGCCAGCAGCCAAGGGGGGGGCCAAGAGACCCAGTACTTC
TRBD2 | . | TRBJ2-1 | TRBV7-9 | CASSHSGRADEQFF | TGTGCCAGCAGCCATAGCGGGAGGGCGGATGAGCAGTTCTTC
TRBD1 | . | TRBJ2-2 | TRBV5-1 | CASSSTGVNTGELFF | TGCGCCAGCAGCTCTACAGGGGTCAACACCGGGGAGCTGTTTTTT
. | . | TRBJ2-5 | TRBV12-2 | CASRLIPGQGETQYF | TGTGCAAGTCGCCTTATCCCGGGACAGGGAGAGACCCAGTACTTC
. | . | TRBJ1-2 | TRBV28 | CASSETGRANYGYTF | TGTGCCAGCAGTGAGACAGGCAGAGCTAACTATGGCTACACCTTC
TRBD1 | . | TRBJ1-3 | TRBV9 | CASSPPGQARSGNTIYF | TGTGCCAGCAGCCCCCCCGGACAGGCTCGCTCTGGAAACACCATATATTTT
. | . | TRBJ1-5 | TRBV24-1 | CATSDNSYRFEPQHF | TGTGCCACCAGTGACAACAGCTACCGTTTTGAGCCCCAGCATTTT
. | . | TRBJ2-7 | TRBV7-9 | CASSSYYEQYF | TGTGCCAGCAGCTCTTACTACGAGCAGTACTTC
TRBD2 | . | TRBJ2-7 | TRBV14 | CASSLAGGLVEQYF | TGTGCCAGCAGCCTAGCGGGAGGGCTTGTAGAGCAGTACTTC
. | . | TRBJ1-2 | TRBV29-1 | CSVEGGTHNYGYTF | TGCAGCGTTGAGGGAGGAACCCATAACTATGGCTACACCTTC
. | . | TRBJ2-2 | TRBV7-7 | CASSLFTGNTGELFF | TGTGCTAGCAGCTTATTCACAGGGAACACCGGGGAGCTGTTTTTT
. | . | TRBJ2-1 | TRBV6-5 | CASSYGQGRNNEQFF | TGTGCCAGCAGTTACGGGCAGGGTAGGAACAATGAGCAGTTCTTC
TRBD2 | few | TRBJ2-7 | TRBV19 | CASSIAGGTIPYEQYF | TGTGCCAGTAGTATAGCGGGGGGGACTATCCCCTACGAGCAGTACTTC
. | . | TRBJ2-5 | TRBV7-3 | CASSNRDLGGETQYF | TGTGCCAGCAGCAACCGGGACCTCGGGGGAGAGACCCAGTACTTC
TRBD1 | . | TRBJ2-4 | TRBV5-6 | CASSGQGLLGNIQYF | TGTGCCAGCAGCGGACAGGGGCTTTTGGGAAACATTCAGTACTTC
TRBD1 | . | TRBJ1-6 | TRBV6-5 | CASSRDSSYNSPLHF | TGTGCCAGCAGCAGGGACAGCTCCTATAATTCACCCCTCCACTTT
. | . | TRBJ2-5 | TRBV3-1/TRBV3-2 | CASSQERTEYF | TGTGCCAGCAGCCAAGAAAGGACTGAGTACTTC
. | . | TRBJ1-2 | TRBV6-5 | CAGRGMQGNYGYTF | TGTGCCGGAAGGGGGATGCAGGGTAACTATGGCTACACCTTC
. | once | TRBJ1-4 | TRBV19 | CASSIRTSRGEKLFF | TGTGCCAGTAGTATCAGGACCTCAAGGGGTGAAAAACTGTTTTTT
. | . | TRBJ1-2 | TRBV5-4 | CASSLAGQTGGYTF | TGTGCCAGCAGCTTGGCGGGACAAACGGGGGGCTACACCTTT
TRBD1 | . | TRBJ2-5 | TRBV18 | CASSTGTGTGGETQYF | TGTGCCAGCTCAACCGGAACCGGGACAGGGGGAGAGACCCAGTACTTC
. | . | TRBJ2-2 | TRBV24-1 | CATSDFAQSRGLFF | TGTGCCACCAGTGATTTTGCCCAATCCCGGGGGCTGTTTTTT
. | . | TRBJ1-6 | TRBV7-9 | CASSLITDSPLHF | TGTGCCAGCAGCTTAATTACGGATTCACCCCTCCACTTT
. | once | TRBJ1-3 | TRBV7-9 | CASSLSVSGNTIYF | TGTGCCAGCAGCTTATCGGTCTCTGGAAACACCATATATTTT
. | . | TRBJ1-6 | TRBV18 | CASSPGLGEGSPLHF | TGTGCCAGCTCACCCGGACTTGGAGAGGGATCACCCCTCCACTTT
TRBD2 | . | TRBJ2-1 | TRBV2 | CASTGLADNEQFF | TGTGCCAGCACGGGGCTAGCGGACAATGAGCAGTTCTTC
. | . | TRBJ2-4 | TRBV11-2 | CASGAANIQYF | TGTGCCTCAGGGGCCGCAAACATTCAGTACTTC
. | . | TRBJ1-1 | TRBV21-1 | CASSKRWSGHTEAFF | TGTGCCAGCAGCAAACGTTGGTCAGGGCACACTGAAGCTTTCTTT
. | . | TRBJ1-6 | TRBV28 | CASSLSGGFYNSPLHF | TGTGCCAGCAGTTTATCGGGGGGGTTCTATAATTCACCCCTCCACTTT